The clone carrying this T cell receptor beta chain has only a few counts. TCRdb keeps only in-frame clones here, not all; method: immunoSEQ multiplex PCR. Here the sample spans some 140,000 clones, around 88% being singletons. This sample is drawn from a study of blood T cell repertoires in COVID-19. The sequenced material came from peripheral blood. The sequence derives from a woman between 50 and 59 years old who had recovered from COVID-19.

CDR3 in amino acids: CAWRQQAAGELFF. CDR3 DNA sequence: TGTGCCTGGAGACAGCAGGCTGCCGGGGAGCTGTTTTTT. The chain carries TRBV30 and TRBJ2-2; D not resolved. The CDR3 is made up of 13 amino acids. CDR1 and CDR2 (germline): GTSNPN, SVGIG (reference sequence). V was trimmed by 3 bases and J by 6 bases, leaving 11 bases between them.